The clone carrying this T cell receptor (beta chain) was seen only a few times. Study processing details: Amplifying reference gene primers gave estimates of nucleated cell counts. Profiled with immunoSEQ multiplex PCR; TCRdb holds only in-frame clones, not every one. V and J calls and clone size are as listed in that table; D and trimming were resolved from the DNA. The sample lists some 400,000 clones, 70% to 85% occurring once. This sample is drawn from a study of blood T cell repertoires in COVID-19. Study-level information: Samples representing acute and convalescent COVID-19 were sourced from the United States, Italy and Spain.

V lost 1 base and J lost 4; bases outside the gene matches: 2. The germline V gene encodes CDR1 LGHDT and CDR2 YNNKEL (reference sequence). The CDR3 has 14 amino acids. Sequenced sample: peripheral blood. This chain uses TRBV3-1 (or the pseudogene TRBV3-2) with TRBJ1-2; 8 bases fit TRBD1. The clonotype comes from a human donor with acute or convalescent COVID-19. The donor label of this sample is uncertain. The CDR3 is CASSQGGQVYGYTF. The CDR3 region has the DNA TGTGCCAGCAGCCAAGGGGGACAGGTCTATGGCTACACCTTC.